The subject of this entry is one T cell receptor beta chain. TCRdb fed the RT-PCR reads into MiXCR, producing one record per CDR3 protein. The sample records more than 550,000 distinct CDR3 sequences, 13% to 15% being singletons. CDR1 and CDR2 (germline): DFQATT, SNEGSKA (reference sequence). With 1 base removed from V and 3 bases from J, the gap between germline ends came to 20 bases. The CDR3 consists of 17 residues. Sequencing was done on a sample of memory CD4+ T cells from blood. The clonotype was recovered from a female donor in good health, serving as a healthy control. This chain joins TRBV20-1 and TRBJ2-3, with D perhaps matching TRBD1 (6 bases). The CDR3 reads CSARARTGSSGTDTQYF. The CDR3 DNA reads as TGCAGTGCTAGAGCGCGAACAGGGTCGTCTGGGACAGATACGCAGTATTTT.